This T cell receptor beta chain was observed in a study of blood T cell repertoires in COVID-19. Method: immunoSEQ multiplex PCR; TCRdb's copy keeps in-frame clones and lacks some. Altogether 140,000 to 150,000 clones are present, roughly 79% being singletons, with the ten largest covering 7% to 10%. Germline V gives CDR1 SGDLS, CDR2 YYNGEE. The CDR3 contains 13 residues. Trimming removed 4 bases at V and 2 bases at J, with 10 bases between. Sequencing was done on a sample of peripheral blood. J is TRBJ2-7 and V is TRBV9; tentatively, D is TRBD2 (6 bases). The sequence was collected from a human donor with acute or convalescent COVID-19. The donor label of this sample is uncertain. The CDR3 is CASSRGSPYEQYF. In DNA, the CDR3 is TGTGCCAGCAGCCGGGGGAGCCCCTACGAGCAGTACTTC.